This T cell receptor beta chain was recovered during a study of breast tumors, draining lymph nodes, adjacent tissues. With V trimmed by 5 bases and J by 2 bases, 3 bases remained unmatched. There are 14 residues in the CDR3. Germline CDR1 reads SGHNT; CDR2 reads YENEEA. This clonotype was counted many times. As yet, its antigen is unknown. The study's findings and limits: Luminal-like breast cancer showed significantly greater tumor-nontumor repertoire similarity than basal-like breast cancer did. Tumor repertoires ranked between lymph nodes and nontumor tissue in diversity, with V and J gene preferences. The data were judged consistent with most tumor T cells coming from lymph node and expanding in tumor.

Samples came from axillary lymph nodes draining the breast cancer. From the multiplex PCR reads, TCRdb called clonotypes with MiXCR, one entry per CDR3 protein. The sample records tens of thousands of distinct CDR3 sequences, around 30% being singletons. The TCR originated in a female donor with breast cancer. Some clones in this sample may be carry-over from other donors' samples. The V gene is TRBV11-3, the J gene TRBJ2-3; 8 bases are shared with TRBD2. The source material was axillary lymph node tissue. CDR3 region: CASSLSGDTDTQYF. In DNA, the CDR3 is TGTGCCAGCAGCCTTAGCGGGGACACAGATACGCAGTATTTT. The variable domain in full, completed from reference TRBV11-3 and TRBJ2-3, reads EAGVVQSPRYKIIEKKQPVAFWCNPISGHNTLYWYLQNLGQGPELLIRYENEEAVDDSQLPKDRFSAERLKGVDSTLKIQPAELGDSAVYLCASSLSGDTDTQYFGPGTRLTVL.